This T cell receptor beta chain is from a study of shared clonotypes between healthy human individuals. On the study more broadly: Aged between 18 and 49, the donors were a couple of women and a few men. Broader study findings: Non-shared clonotypes had lower generation probabilities than those shared by all four donors. Memory subsets generally showed lower estimated richness than naive subsets.

Assay: immunoSEQ multiplex PCR; the TCRdb copy retains only in-frame clones and omits some. The sample yields some 2.3 million clones, roughly 93% seen once. The CDR3 is 12 residues long. Between the trimmed V and J ends, which lost 7 bases and 4 bases, there was a span of 5 bases. Germline values: CDR1 MDHEN, CDR2 SYDVKM. As to this clone: The antigen is not known. Other DNA variants within this sample encode the same CDR3.

Sample: naive CD4+ T cells from PBMCs. Subset indicated: CD45RA+ positively selected. The sequence was obtained from a man aged 18 to 29 in good health. Some clones in this sample may be carry-over from other donors' samples. The V gene is TRBV28, the J gene TRBJ2-6; D gene uncertain. CDR3: CASTSGANVLTF. The DNA for the CDR3 is TGTGCCAGCACATCCGGGGCCAACGTCCTGACTTTC.